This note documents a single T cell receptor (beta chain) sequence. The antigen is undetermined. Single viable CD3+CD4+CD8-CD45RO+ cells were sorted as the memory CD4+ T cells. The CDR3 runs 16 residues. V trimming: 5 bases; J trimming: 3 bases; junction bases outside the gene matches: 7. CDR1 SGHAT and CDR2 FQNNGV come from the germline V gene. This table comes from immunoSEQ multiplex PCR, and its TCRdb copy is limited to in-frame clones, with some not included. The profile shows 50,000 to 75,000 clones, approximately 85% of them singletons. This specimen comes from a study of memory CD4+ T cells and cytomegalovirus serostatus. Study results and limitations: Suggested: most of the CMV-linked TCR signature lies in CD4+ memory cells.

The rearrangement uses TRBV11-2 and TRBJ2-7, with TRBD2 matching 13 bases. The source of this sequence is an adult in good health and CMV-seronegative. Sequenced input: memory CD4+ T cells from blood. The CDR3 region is CASSGTSGNSFYEQYF. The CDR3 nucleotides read TGTGCCAGCAGCGGGACTAGCGGGAACAGTTTCTACGAGCAGTACTTC.